The 10 T cell receptor beta chains reported below all come from one sample, sequenced in a study of blood T cells in healthy people across ages. Through a sample-barcoded 5' primer and a J-beta primer mix, a second PCR was run for about 6 to 11 cycles. MiXCR, run by TCRdb on the 5' RACE reads, gives a single entry per CDR3 protein. This table has hundreds of thousands of distinct CDR3 sequences, approximately 53% appearing once. Sequencing was done on a sample of blood. All receptors derive from a man aged 35 to 55 in good health.

This clonotype appeared many times. The rearrangement links TRBV7-2 to TRBJ2-3; no firm D call. Germline loops: CDR1 SGHTA, CDR2 FQGNSA. This CDR3 contains 13 residues. V was pared by 5 bases and J by 3 bases, with 9 bases between. The CDR3 DNA reads as TGTGCCAGCAGCCTCCCGATAACAGATACGCAGTATTTT. Protein: CASSLPITDTQYF.

The chain recombines TRBV6-4 with TRBJ2-3; 9 nucleotides match TRBD1. Germline V CDR1 and CDR2: MRHNA, SNTAGT. Trimming took 6 bases from V and 4 from J; bases not matched to a gene: 8. CDR3 length: 15 residues. The CDR3 DNA is TGTGCCAGCAGCCAGGGACAGGGTGGAGCAGATACGCAGTATTTT. Encoded protein: CASSQGQGGADTQYF.

Remarks on this clonotype: This may stem from a read error, because a much larger clone lies one nucleotide away. V usage is TRBV29-1 and J usage is TRBJ1-4; a possible D gene is TRBD1 (5 bases). CDR3 length equals 13 residues. The germline V gene encodes CDR1 SQVTM and CDR2 ANQGSEA. CDR3 sequence (DNA): TGCGGCGTCTTGACCGACCTGGGGGGAAAACTGTTTTTT. This codes for CGVLTDLGGKLFF. Variable domain in full (rest from reference TRBV29-1 and TRBJ1-4): SAVISQKPSRDICQRGTSLTIQCQVDSQVTMMFWYRQQPGQSLTLIATANQGSEATYESGFVIDKFPISRPNLTFSTLTVSNMSPEDSSIYLCGVLTDLGGKLFFGSGTQLSVL.

The rearrangement uses TRBV6-6 and TRBJ2-2, with D unclear. Trimming removed 0 bases at V and 3 bases at J, with 8 bases between. CDR1 MNHNY and CDR2 SVGAGI come from the germline V gene (reference sequence). This CDR3 is built from 15 residues. The CDR3 loop is CASSYSIEYTGELFF. The CDR3 bases are TGTGCCAGCAGTTACTCTATCGAGTACACCGGGGAGCTGTTTTTT.

This clonotype was recorded a few times. The V call is TRBV5-1, the J call TRBJ2-7; D is uncertain. With 0 bases removed from V and 7 bases from J, the gap between germline ends came to 14 bases. CDR3 length equals 14 residues. The V gene's germline CDR1 is SGHRS and CDR2 YFSETQ. This CDR3 reads CASSLGDPQGEQYF. CDR3 bases: TGCGCCAGCAGCTTGGGGGATCCCCAAGGAGAGCAGTACTTC. The variable domain in full, with the rest retrieved from reference TRBV5-1 and TRBJ2-7, is KAGVTQTPRYLIKTRGQQVTLSCSPISGHRSVSWYQQTPGQGLQFLFEYFSETQRNKGNFPGRFSGRQFSNSRSEMNVSTLELGDSALYLCASSLGDPQGEQYFGPGTRLTVT.

The gene calls are TRBV7-9 and TRBJ2-1; unclear D gene. CDR1 and CDR2 (germline): SEHNR, FQNEAQ (reference sequence). The CDR3 sequence is 15 residues long. The V end was cut by 5 bases, the J end by 3 bases, with 14 bases between. CDR3 sequence reads: CASSHGAFIYNEQFF. The DNA of the CDR3 is TGTGCCAGCAGCCACGGTGCATTTATCTACAATGAGCAGTTCTTC.

The genes are TRBV6-4 and TRBJ2-3; 10 nucleotides agree with TRBD2. V gave up 3 bases and J gave up 0 bases; unmatched junction bases: 6. Germline CDR1 is MRHNA and CDR2 is SNTAGT. The CDR3 length is 17 residues. CDR3 loop: CASSDRGLAYSTDTQYF. For the CDR3, the DNA is TGTGCCAGCAGTGATCGGGGACTAGCGTACAGCACAGATACGCAGTATTTT.

The V call is TRBV6-2 or TRBV6-3, the J call TRBJ2-1, with D unclear. Trimming removed 4 bases from V and 0 bases from J, with 10 bases in between. This CDR3 has 15 amino acids. Per the germline V gene, CDR1 is MNHEY and CDR2 is SVGEGT. CDR3 nucleotide sequence: TGTGCCAGCAGTTTCGATTCGCGCTCCTACAATGAGCAGTTCTTC. This encodes CASSFDSRSYNEQFF.

The chain joins TRBV5-5 to TRBJ1-6; D is ambiguous. There are 15 residues in the CDR3. The germline V gene encodes CDR1 SGHKS and CDR2 YYEKEE (reference sequence). The V end was cut by 0 bases, the J end by 3 bases, with 7 bases between. The CDR3 sequence: CASSLDSYYNSPLHF. The CDR3 coding sequence is TGTGCCAGCAGCTTGGACAGTTACTATAATTCACCCCTCCACTTT. Full variable domain (outside the CDR3, taken from reference TRBV5-5 and TRBJ1-6): DAGVTQSPTHLIKTRGQQVTLRCSPISGHKSVSWYQQVLGQGPQFIFQYYEKEERGRGNFPDRFSARQFPNYSSELNVNALLLGDSALYLCASSLDSYYNSPLHFGNGTRLTVT.

This sequence joins TRBV12-3 or TRBV12-4 and TRBJ2-7; a weak D match, TRBD1 (6 bases). V was trimmed by 6 bases and J by 3 bases, leaving 15 bases between them. The CDR3 extends over 14 amino acids. The CDR3 nucleotides read TGTGCCAGCAGGGAGGCCGGGACAAACTACGAGCAGTACTTC. Protein: CASREAGTNYEQYF.